Shown below are 21 T cell receptor beta chains from a single sample sequenced in a study of cytotoxic CD8 clonotypes in ibrutinib-treated CLL. Using immunoSEQ multiplex PCR, the repertoire was profiled, and TCRdb retains in-frame clones only, with some absent. Of around 15,000 clones detected, 55% to 65% appear once; the ten largest clones hold roughly 13%. The sample was PBMCs, taken before ibrutinib treatment. The origin of the receptors is a human donor with chronic lymphocytic leukemia.

The chain employs TRBV5-1 and TRBJ2-7; 11 bases agree with TRBD2. The CDR3 covers 15 residues. J was trimmed by 1 base and V by 4 bases; bases with no gene match: 4. Germline lookup yields CDR1 SGHRS and CDR2 YFSETQ. The CDR3 nucleotides read TGCGCCAGCAGCGCTGGACTAGCGGGTTCCTACGAGCAGTACTTC. The encoded protein is CASSAGLAGSYEQYF.

The rearrangement joins TRBV6-1 to TRBJ2-7; 11 bases are a match to TRBD2. Germline-derived CDR1 and CDR2 are MNHNS and SASEGT. This CDR3 is built from 15 residues. The ends lost 8 bases at V and 4 bases at J; junction bases unmatched: 10. The CDR3 sequence: CASGSGTSGRYEQYF. The CDR3 DNA reads TGTGCCAGCGGGTCCGGGACTAGCGGACGATACGAGCAGTACTTC.

V and J are TRBV6-1 and TRBJ2-7, with D unclear. Germline loops: CDR1 MNHNS, CDR2 SASEGT. The CDR3 sequence is 11 residues long. Trimming took off 3 bases at V and 6 bases at J, with 6 bases between the two ends. CDR3 residues: CASSDLVEQYV. The CDR3 DNA follows: TGTGCCAGCAGTGACCTTGTCGAGCAGTACGTC.

The CDR3 nucleotides are TGTGCCAGCAGTCCTACCGATACGCAGTATTTT. This sequence encodes CASSPTDTQYF. This chain connects TRBV2 to TRBJ2-3; the D is unclear. With 5 bases removed from V and 6 bases from J, the gap between germline ends came to 6 bases. The CDR3 extends over 11 amino acids. Germline V gene lookup returns CDR1 SNHLY and CDR2 FYNNEI. Variable domain in full (rest from reference TRBV2 and TRBJ2-3): EPEVTQTPSHQVTQMGQEVILRCVPISNHLYFYWYRQILGQKVEFLVSFYNNEISEKSEIFDDQFSVERPDGSNFTLKIRSTKLEDSAMYFCASSPTDTQYFGPGTRLTVL.

With respect to this clone: A junction boundary mismatches the germline segment, possibly from a read error. CDR3 bases: TGTGCCGGACATCTAGACCAATTT. The encoded protein is CAGHLDQF. The chain recombines TRBV7-9 with TRBJ2-3, with a possible D match to TRBD1 (5 bases). The CDR3 extends over 8 amino acids. Germline V gene sequence: CDR1 SEHNR, CDR2 FQNEAQ (reference sequence).

CDR3 nucleotides: TGCGCCAGCAGCCAAAAAAGACGGGCTTTCAGGGATGAGCAGTTCTTC. This gives the protein CASSQKRRAFRDEQFF. This chain joins TRBV4-1 and TRBJ2-1; D may be TRBD1 (5 bases). The germline gives CDR1 MGHRA, CDR2 YSYEKL. The CDR3 spans 16 residues. Trimming shortened V by 2 bases and J by 8 bases, and 19 bases separated the two germline ends.

The V and J genes are TRBV11-2 and TRBJ1-4, with D unresolved. The CDR3 extends over 17 amino acids. Between the trimmed V and J ends, which lost 4 bases and 5 bases, there was a span of 20 bases. From germline, CDR1 is SGHAT and CDR2 FQNNGV. The CDR3 region is CASSSRPPWSSNEKLFF. The CDR3, as DNA: TGTGCCAGCAGCTCCCGGCCCCCGTGGAGTTCAAATGAAAAACTGTTTTTT.

The chain couples TRBV27 to TRBJ2-6; no clear D. The V gene's germline CDR1 is MNHEY and CDR2 SMNVEV (reference sequence). The CDR3 has 14 amino acids. Between the trimmed V and J ends, which lost 4 bases and 1 base, there was a span of 5 bases. CDR3 sequence (DNA): TGTGCCAGCAGTTCCGGATCTGGGGCCAACGTCCTGACTTTC. It encodes CASSSGSGANVLTF. The whole variable domain, filled in from reference TRBV27 and TRBJ2-6, reads EAQVTQNPRYLITVTGKKLTVTCSQNMNHEYMSWYRQDPGLGLRQIYYSMNVEVTDKGDVPEGYKVSRKEKRNFPLILESPSPNQTSLYFCASSSGSGANVLTFGAGSRLTVL.

This clone has just a few counts. V is TRBV7-7 and J is TRBJ2-2; D perhaps matches TRBD1 (5 bases). The CDR3 is 14 residues long. Germline assignment: CDR1 SSHAT and CDR2 FNYEAQ (reference sequence). Trimming stripped 5 bases from V and 7 bases from J, with 14 bases between. CDR3 sequence reads: CASSVTGSSGELFF. CDR3 nucleotides: TGTGCCAGCAGCGTTACAGGTTCCAGCGGGGAGCTGTTTTTT.

The chain links TRBV29-1 to TRBJ2-2; 13 nucleotides align to TRBD2. Looked up from germline, CDR1 is SQVTM and CDR2 is ANQGSEA. The trim removed 7 bases at V and 5 bases at J, leaving 10 bases unmatched. The CDR3 has 16 amino acids. The CDR3 loop reads CSAPIPGLAGTGELFF. CDR3 bases: TGCAGCGCACCAATTCCGGGACTAGCGGGGACCGGGGAGCTGTTTTTT.

This chain uses TRBV5-6 with TRBJ2-5; 9 nucleotides align to TRBD2. From germline, CDR1 is SGHDT and CDR2 YYEEEE. The trim removed 4 bases at V and 2 bases at J, leaving 18 bases unmatched. The CDR3 runs 19 residues. The CDR3 is CASSPRGAGGPLGQETQYF. As DNA, the CDR3 is TGTGCCAGCAGCCCGAGAGGGGCGGGGGGGCCTTTGGGACAAGAGACCCAGTACTTC.

This chain links TRBV7-9 with TRBJ1-1; D possibly corresponds to TRBD1 (5 bases). CDR3 size: 15 residues. CDR1 SEHNR and CDR2 FQNEAQ come from the germline V gene (reference sequence). V was clipped by 0 bases and J by 4 bases, with 12 bases between them. The CDR3 sequence is CASSLAPVRGTEAFF. The DNA for the CDR3 is TGTGCCAGCAGCTTAGCGCCGGTGAGGGGCACTGAAGCTTTCTTT.

V is TRBV30 and J is TRBJ2-2, with a weak D call TRBD2 (7 bases). The length of the CDR3 is 15 residues. Germline loops: CDR1 GTSNPN, CDR2 SVGIG (reference sequence). V was clipped by 0 bases and J by 4 bases, with 12 bases between them. CDR3 in amino acids: CAWSVRGGGTGELFF. Here the CDR3 DNA reads TGTGCCTGGAGTGTACGGGGAGGGGGCACCGGGGAGCTGTTTTTT. Based on the CDR3 plus reference TRBV30 and TRBJ2-2, the full variable domain is SQTIHQWPATLVQPVGSPLSLECTVEGTSNPNLYWYRQAAGRGLQLLFYSVGIGQISSEVPQNLSASRPQDRQFILSSKKLLLSDSGFYLCAWSVRGGGTGELFFGEGSRLTVL.

The chain is built from TRBV4-1 and TRBJ2-1; D call uncertain. V was pared by 0 bases and J by 0 bases, with 12 bases between. The CDR3 extends over 17 amino acids. The germline V gene encodes CDR1 MGHRA and CDR2 YSYEKL. The CDR3 DNA sequence: TGCGCCAGCAGCCAAGAGGGTACCGTTAGCTCCTACAATGAGCAGTTCTTC. It yields the protein CASSQEGTVSSYNEQFF.

This clone was detected only a few times. The chain carries TRBV9 and TRBJ2-3, with 10 positions matching TRBD2. CDR1 is SGDLS and CDR2 is YYNGEE in the germline V gene. Trimming cost V 0 bases and J 3 bases; bases outside gene matches: 1. This CDR3 has 15 amino acids. CDR3 DNA sequence: TGTGCCAGCAGCGTAGATAGCGGGAGGACAGATACGCAGTATTTT. Protein sequence: CASSVDSGRTDTQYF.

The rearrangement joins TRBV5-1 to TRBJ1-5; D gene uncertain. Germline V gene lookup returns CDR1 SGHRS and CDR2 YFSETQ. V lost 0 bases and J 3 bases, leaving 10 bases between the germline ends. This CDR3 comprises 15 residues. The CDR3, as DNA: TGCGCCAGCAGCTTGGGCTTAGGGAACAATCAGCCCCAGCATTTT. Encoded protein: CASSLGLGNNQPQHF. Filled out from reference TRBV5-1 and TRBJ1-5, the complete variable domain reads KAGVTQTPRYLIKTRGQQVTLSCSPISGHRSVSWYQQTPGQGLQFLFEYFSETQRNKGNFPGRFSGRQFSNSRSEMNVSTLELGDSALYLCASSLGLGNNQPQHFGDGTRLSIL.

This sequence joins TRBV5-1 and TRBJ1-5; 8 bases line up with TRBD1. Germline V CDR1 and CDR2: SGHRS, YFSETQ. The length of the CDR3 is 15 residues. The ends lost 0 bases at V and 5 bases at J; junction bases unmatched: 4. CDR3 bases: TGCGCCAGCAGCTTGGGTGGGACAGGTTATCAGCCCCAGCATTTT. This gives the protein CASSLGGTGYQPQHF.

The chain links TRBV6-6 to TRBJ1-3; maybe TRBD1 (6 bases). The germline V and J ends were trimmed by 8 bases and 8 bases, with 22 bases remaining between them. Germline V gene data show CDR1 as MNHNY and CDR2 as SVGAGI (reference sequence). The CDR3 is 15 residues long. CDR3: CASYQGQGSFDTIYF. The CDR3 bases are TGTGCCAGCTACCAAGGGCAGGGGTCCTTTGACACCATATATTTT.

This clone was found a few times. The chain links TRBV6-1 to TRBJ2-3; a weak D match, TRBD2 (5 bases). The V and J ends lost 2 bases and 1 base respectively, with 13 bases between them. Germline CDR1 and CDR2: MNHNS and SASEGT. The CDR3 totals 16 residues. The chain's CDR3 is CASSELGSRRTDTQYF. CDR3 DNA sequence: TGTGCCAGCAGTGAATTGGGGAGTCGCCGCACAGATACGCAGTATTTT.

The J gene is TRBJ2-1, the V gene TRBV5-1; the match to TRBD2 covers 10 bases. Germline CDR1 is SGHRS and CDR2 is YFSETQ. The CDR3 runs to 18 residues. Losses at the gene ends were 4 bases for V and 2 bases for J; bases not matched to a gene: 12. The CDR3: CASSPRSWSGGAYNEQFF. The CDR3 DNA reads TGCGCCAGCAGCCCGCGTTCTTGGAGCGGGGGGGCCTACAATGAGCAGTTCTTC.

This clone was counted once. J is TRBJ2-1 and V is TRBV6-6, with 7 bases identical to TRBD1. CDR3 length: 14 residues. With 5 bases clipped from V and 5 bases from J, the junction kept 6 bases outside the gene matches. Looked up from germline, CDR1 is MNHNY and CDR2 is SVGAGI (reference sequence). The chain's CDR3 is CASSTTGSNNEQFF. The CDR3 DNA follows: TGTGCCAGCAGTACGACAGGGTCCAACAATGAGCAGTTCTTC.